Below, 31 T cell receptor beta chains from the same sample are listed, as sequenced in a study of blood T cell repertoires in COVID-19. Assay used: immunoSEQ multiplex PCR; TCRdb lists only in-frame clones, some missing. The repertoire holds around 62,000 clones, with approximately 85% as singletons. Sample: peripheral blood. Source of these receptors: a man in his forties or fifties with acute or convalescent COVID-19.

The CDR3: CASSFRQENSPLHF. The CDR3 bases are TGTGCCAGCAGCTTCAGACAGGAAAATTCACCCCTCCACTTT. This chain uses TRBV9 with TRBJ1-6, with D perhaps TRBD1 (6 bases). The germline V gene encodes CDR1 SGDLS and CDR2 YYNGEE. V lost 4 bases and J 7 bases, leaving 12 bases between the germline ends. The CDR3 has 14 residues.

The chain uses TRBV19 and TRBJ2-4, with 9 bases matching TRBD1. The trim removed 5 bases at V and 4 bases at J, leaving 3 bases unmatched. Germline V gives CDR1 LNHDA, CDR2 SQIVND (reference sequence). The CDR3 sequence is 14 residues long. CDR3 nucleotide sequence: TGTGCCAGTAGTGCGGGACAGGGTAAAAACATTCAGTACTTC. Translated, it gives CASSAGQGKNIQYF.

The J gene is TRBJ2-2, the V gene TRBV11-2; D perhaps matches TRBD2 (6 bases). Germline-derived CDR1 and CDR2 are SGHAT and FQNNGV. The ends were cut back, 6 bases at V and 2 bases at J, with 13 bases in the middle. The CDR3 has 15 amino acids. CDR3 sequence (DNA): TGTGCCAGCAGTTGGTGGAGGGGTAACACCGGGGAGCTGTTTTTT. Encoded protein: CASSWWRGNTGELFF.

The gene calls are TRBV5-1 and TRBJ1-5, with D possibly matching TRBD1 (6 bases). The CDR3 length is 14 residues. The germline V gene has CDR1 SGHRS and CDR2 YFSETQ. Trimming shortened V by 4 bases and J by 4 bases, and 12 bases separated the two germline ends. The CDR3 DNA is TGCGCCAGCAGCCCGGGACACCAAAATCAGCCCCAGCATTTT. Translating it yields CASSPGHQNQPQHF. Using reference TRBV5-1 and TRBJ1-5 for the parts outside the CDR3, the full variable domain is KAGVTQTPRYLIKTRGQQVTLSCSPISGHRSVSWYQQTPGQGLQFLFEYFSETQRNKGNFPGRFSGRQFSNSRSEMNVSTLELGDSALYLCASSPGHQNQPQHFGDGTRLSIL.

The chain joins TRBV5-6 to TRBJ1-6; D is perhaps TRBD1 (5 bases). V lost 1 base to trimming and J lost 6 bases, with 8 bases between them. The CDR3 is 14 residues long. In germline, CDR1 is SGHDT, CDR2 YYEEEE. CDR3 in amino acids: CASSLRQGNSPLHF. CDR3 DNA sequence: TGTGCCAGCAGCTTGCGTCAGGGTAATTCACCCCTCCACTTT.

The rearrangement links TRBV2 to TRBJ2-5; TRBD2 aligns across 14 bases. Germline V gene lookup returns CDR1 SNHLY and CDR2 FYNNEI. There are 16 residues in the CDR3. The V gene end was trimmed by 10 bases and the J gene end by 5 bases; junction bases not matched to a gene: 12. CDR3 in amino acids: CAIAGLAGVYIETQYF. DNA of the CDR3: TGTGCCATCGCGGGACTAGCGGGGGTGTACATTGAGACCCAGTACTTC.

The sample holds one count of this clone. This rearrangement joins TRBV5-1 to TRBJ2-7; TRBD1 is a possible D gene (6 bases). This CDR3 is built from 15 residues. V was trimmed by 5 bases and J by 0 bases, leaving 15 bases between them. The germline V gene encodes CDR1 SGHRS and CDR2 YFSETQ. CDR3 sequence (DNA): TGCGCCAGCAGTCATCAGGGGCAGCCCTCCTACGAGCAGTACTTC. Translation: CASSHQGQPSYEQYF. Based on the CDR3 plus reference TRBV5-1 and TRBJ2-7, the full variable domain is KAGVTQTPRYLIKTRGQQVTLSCSPISGHRSVSWYQQTPGQGLQFLFEYFSETQRNKGNFPGRFSGRQFSNSRSEMNVSTLELGDSALYLCASSHQGQPSYEQYFGPGTRLTVT.

This clone was found once. This CDR3 is CASSRGITEAFF. The DNA of the CDR3 is TGTGCCAGCAGCCGAGGGATCACTGAAGCTTTCTTT. V usage is TRBV13 and J usage is TRBJ1-1; no definite D call. This CDR3 contains 12 residues. The germline V gene has CDR1 PRHDT and CDR2 FYEKMQ (reference sequence). V was cut by 5 bases and J by 4 bases, with 8 bases left in between.

The chain employs TRBV27 and TRBJ2-3, with unresolved D. CDR1 MNHEY and CDR2 SMNVEV come from the germline V gene (reference sequence). CDR3 length: 15 residues. V was clipped by 4 bases and J by 2 bases, with 13 bases between them. The CDR3 coding sequence is TGTGCCAGCAGTTCCCCCAATCCATCCACAGATACGCAGTATTTT. Translation: CASSSPNPSTDTQYF.

The chain is built from TRBV10-3 and TRBJ1-1; no firm D call. The germline CDR1 and CDR2 sequences are ENHRY and SYGVKD. The V and J ends lost 4 bases and 7 bases respectively, with 13 bases between them. The CDR3 has 13 residues. The CDR3 protein is CAISGVLTGEAFF. CDR3 bases: TGTGCCATCAGTGGGGTCTTAACGGGTGAAGCTTTCTTT.

The gene calls are TRBV5-1 and TRBJ2-5; D is possibly TRBD1 (5 bases). The CDR3 has 13 residues. V lost 4 bases, J lost 2 bases, and 9 bases lay in between. Germline V gives CDR1 SGHRS, CDR2 YFSETQ. The CDR3 DNA is TGCGCCAGCAGCATAACAGGACAAGAGACCCAGTACTTC. This codes for CASSITGQETQYF.

The chain uses TRBV2 and TRBJ1-4, with 8 bases identical to TRBD1. This CDR3 region has 17 residues. V lost 6 bases, J lost 0 bases, and 9 bases stayed unmatched. The germline CDR1 and CDR2 sequences are SNHLY and FYNNEI. As DNA, the CDR3 is TGTGCCAGCAGCCCCCGGACAGGGCGCGCAACTAATGAAAAACTGTTTTTT. It translates to CASSPRTGRATNEKLFF.

The CDR3 loop is CAWSVPGGGYTF. The CDR3 bases are TGTGCCTGGAGTGTACCGGGGGGTGGCTACACCTTC. V is TRBV30 and J is TRBJ1-2; maybe TRBD1 (5 bases). Germline CDR1 and CDR2: GTSNPN and SVGIG (reference sequence). CDR3 length: 12 residues. V was trimmed by 0 bases and J by 7 bases, leaving 9 bases between them. The variable domain in full, completed from reference TRBV30 and TRBJ1-2, reads SQTIHQWPATLVQPVGSPLSLECTVEGTSNPNLYWYRQAAGRGLQLLFYSVGIGQISSEVPQNLSASRPQDRQFILSSKKLLLSDSGFYLCAWSVPGGGYTFGSGTRLTVV.

The chain recombines TRBV5-6 with TRBJ2-7, with 7 positions matching TRBD2. The V and J ends lost 7 bases and 0 bases, in that order; junction bases with no gene match: 4. The CDR3 totals 13 residues. Germline V gene lookup returns CDR1 SGHDT and CDR2 YYEEEE. The CDR3 coding sequence is TGTGCCAGCCTCGGGACTAACTCCTACGAGCAGTACTTC. Its protein product is CASLGTNSYEQYF.

The chain has TRBV30 and TRBJ2-6; weak D call: TRBD2 (6 bases). CDR3 size: 17 residues. The V end lost 0 bases, the J end lost 0 bases, and 12 bases lay between the germline ends. Germline V lookup: CDR1 GTSNPN, CDR2 SVGIG (reference sequence). The CDR3 DNA follows: TGTGCCTGGAGTGTGGGGGGATTCGTCTCTGGGGCCAACGTCCTGACTTTC. Encoded protein: CAWSVGGFVSGANVLTF.

The chain's CDR3 is CASRPDRENEKLFF. In DNA, the CDR3 is TGTGCCAGCAGACCCGACAGAGAGAATGAAAAACTGTTTTTT. The V and J genes are TRBV6-5 and TRBJ1-4, with D maybe TRBD1 (5 bases). CDR1 and CDR2 from the germline V gene are MNHEY and SVGAGI. The length of the CDR3 is 14 residues. Trimming stripped 6 bases from V and 5 bases from J, with 13 bases between.

This chain joins TRBV3-1 (or the pseudogene TRBV3-2) and TRBJ1-4, with TRBD1 matching 8 bases. V lost 6 bases and J lost 7; bases outside the gene matches: 7. The CDR3 spans 14 residues. In germline, CDR1 is LGHDT, CDR2 YNNKEL (reference sequence). The CDR3 DNA follows: TGTGCCAGCAGGGACAGGGCGGTGGGTGAAAAACTGTTTTTT. The encoded protein is CASRDRAVGEKLFF.

The chain has TRBV7-9 and TRBJ2-3; 7 bases line up with TRBD1. This CDR3 has 14 amino acids. Germline CDR1 is SEHNR and CDR2 is FQNEAQ (reference sequence). The trim removed 3 bases at V and 4 bases at J, leaving 4 bases unmatched. The CDR3 coding sequence is TGTGCCAGCAGCTTGACAGGGCAAGCAGATACGCAGTATTTT. Protein sequence: CASSLTGQADTQYF.

The chain employs TRBV19 and TRBJ1-2; TRBD1 matches at 9 bases. The CDR3 runs 12 residues. The germline V gene has CDR1 LNHDA and CDR2 SQIVND (reference sequence). After removal of 4 bases from V and 12 bases from J, the junction contained 6 bases not matched to a gene. The CDR3 DNA reads as TGTGCCAGTAGTACGACAGGGGGTTACAACACCTTC. Residues: CASSTTGGYNTF.

This chain uses TRBV2 with TRBJ1-3; no reliable D call. V was cut by 6 bases and J by 1 base, with 7 bases left in between. This CDR3 comprises 13 residues. Germline values: CDR1 SNHLY, CDR2 FYNNEI. CDR3 protein: CASRWESGNTIYF. The CDR3 bases are TGTGCCAGCAGATGGGAGTCTGGAAACACCATATATTTT.

The V gene is TRBV6-1, the J gene TRBJ2-3; 7 bases map to TRBD1. The germline V gene encodes CDR1 MNHNS and CDR2 SASEGT. This CDR3 is 14 amino acids long. The V and J ends lost 3 bases and 6 bases, in that order; junction bases with no gene match: 6. The DNA for the CDR3 is TGTGCCAGCAGTGACGAACAGGGGTGGGATACGCAGTATTTT. Translated: CASSDEQGWDTQYF.

CDR3 loop: CASSSPTGGYGYTF. CDR3 sequence (DNA): TGTGCCAGCAGCTCCCCGACAGGGGGCTATGGCTACACCTTC. The gene calls are TRBV7-2 and TRBJ1-2; 9 nucleotides align to TRBD1. Unmatched junction bases numbered 4, after V lost 4 bases and J lost 4 bases. CDR3 length equals 14 residues. Germline CDR1 and CDR2: SGHTA and FQGNSA.

The chain employs TRBV30 and TRBJ2-5; 7 positions match TRBD1. V lost 3 bases to trimming and J lost 1 base; unmatched junction nucleotides: 2. This CDR3 contains 13 residues. Germline V gene lookup returns CDR1 GTSNPN and CDR2 SVGIG (reference sequence). The CDR3 nucleotides are TGTGCCTGGAGCCGGGACAGCCAAGAGACCCAGTACTTC. As protein: CAWSRDSQETQYF.

In its sample, this clone was seen once. The chain carries TRBV14 and TRBJ2-7; 7 positions match TRBD1. The CDR3 covers 15 residues. The germline CDR1 and CDR2 sequences are SGHDN and FVKESK. V shed 3 bases, J shed 4 bases, and the junction held 9 bases outside the gene matches. The CDR3 DNA reads as TGTGCCAGCAGCCAGAGTCAGGGGGTGGCGTACGAGCAGTACTTC. Its protein is CASSQSQGVAYEQYF.

This chain uses TRBV5-1 with TRBJ2-1, with 8 bases fitting TRBD1. The CDR3 spans 14 residues. Germline values: CDR1 SGHRS, CDR2 YFSETQ. V shed 4 bases, J shed 9 bases, and the junction held 9 bases outside the gene matches. CDR3 DNA: TGCGCCAGCAGCCGAACCGGAGGACAGGGTGAGCAGTTCTTC. Amino acid sequence: CASSRTGGQGEQFF.

This clone was picked up a small number of times. This chain joins TRBV19 and TRBJ2-2, with TRBD1 matching 7 bases. The CDR3 is 16 residues long. Germline CDR1 LNHDA, CDR2 SQIVND (reference sequence). The V and J ends lost 1 base and 6 bases, in that order; junction bases with no gene match: 8. Written as DNA, the CDR3 is TGTGCCAGTAGTATAGCTATACAGGGGAGCTCCGGGGAGCTGTTTTTT. It codes for CASSIAIQGSSGELFF.

The chain couples TRBV7-2 to TRBJ1-6; TRBD1 might be the D (5 bases). The V gene's germline CDR1 is SGHTA and CDR2 FQGNSA. The CDR3 has 13 amino acids. Trimming took 3 bases from V and 13 from J, leaving 13 bases between them. CDR3 in DNA: TGTGCCAGCAGCTTTAAGGGGCCACCCCCCCTCCACTTT. It translates to CASSFKGPPPLHF.

This clone showed up just once. The chain couples TRBV6-5 to TRBJ1-5, with 7 bases matching TRBD1. The CDR3 runs 13 residues. From germline, CDR1 is MNHEY and CDR2 SVGAGI. V trimming: 6 bases; J trimming: 3 bases; junction bases outside the gene matches: 2. In DNA form, the CDR3 reads TGTGCCAGCAGAGACAGGGACAATCAGCCCCAGCATTTT. It yields the protein CASRDRDNQPQHF.

The chain recombines TRBV10-3 with TRBJ1-2, with TRBD1 matching over 9 bases. Germline V gives CDR1 ENHRY, CDR2 SYGVKD. This CDR3 has 16 residues. The trim removed 0 bases at V and 4 bases at J, leaving 6 bases unmatched. This chain's CDR3 is CAISESRDRVTYGYTF. For the CDR3, the DNA is TGTGCCATCAGTGAGTCACGGGACAGGGTTACCTATGGCTACACCTTC.

The chain has TRBV4-1 and TRBJ1-3, with D possibly TRBD1 on 5 matching bases. The V end lost 1 base, the J end lost 0 bases, and 16 bases lay between the germline ends. There are 18 residues in the CDR3. Germline CDR1 is MGHRA and CDR2 is YSYEKL. CDR3 sequence reads: CASSQVNLVGGSGNTIYF. CDR3 in DNA: TGCGCCAGCAGCCAAGTGAATTTGGTGGGGGGCTCTGGAAACACCATATATTTT.

The CDR3 DNA is TGTGCCAGCAGCCCCGGGACTAGCGGGGGGGTACGGGAGACCCAGTACTTC. It codes for CASSPGTSGGVRETQYF. V gene TRBV11-2 combines with J gene TRBJ2-5, with 16 nucleotides matching TRBD2. Germline V gene data show CDR1 as SGHAT and CDR2 as FQNNGV. The CDR3 length is 17 residues. V dropped 5 bases and J dropped 5; count of bases not matched to a gene: 8.